The 9 T cell receptor beta chains in this list originate from one sample, sequenced in a study of shared clonotypes between healthy human individuals. Sequencing was performed with immunoSEQ multiplex PCR; in TCRdb, only in-frame clones are kept and a portion is missing. The repertoire has over a million clones, roughly 96% of them found once; the top ten carry about 1%. Source material: naive CD4+ T cells sorted from blood. Indicated subset: CD45RA+ positively selected. Receptor source: a man in his thirties or forties in good health.

This chain joins TRBV9 and TRBJ2-7; TRBD2 is a possible D gene (6 bases). Germline CDR1 is SGDLS and CDR2 is YYNGEE. This CDR3 region has 14 residues. V was trimmed by 4 bases and J by 3 bases, leaving 14 bases between them. The DNA for the CDR3 is TGTGCCAGCAGCAAGGGCGGGGCTTTCTACGAGCAGTACTTC. It yields the protein CASSKGGAFYEQYF.

V gene TRBV11-2 combines with J gene TRBJ2-7; D uncertain. Per germline, CDR1 SGHAT and CDR2 FQNNGV. Trimming removed 4 bases at V and 1 base at J, with 8 bases between. The CDR3 sequence is 13 residues long. The chain's CDR3 is CASSSTRSYEQYF. In nucleotides, the CDR3 is TGTGCCAGCAGCTCGACAAGATCCTACGAGCAGTACTTC.

The rearrangement joins TRBV19 to TRBJ2-1; the match to TRBD1 covers 9 bases. The CDR3 has 15 residues. Germline-derived CDR1 and CDR2 are LNHDA and SQIVND (reference sequence). Trimming cost V 5 bases and J 7 bases; bases outside gene matches: 9. The CDR3 region is CASSLRTGGENEQFF. Here the CDR3 DNA reads TGTGCCAGTAGTCTAAGAACAGGGGGCGAGAATGAGCAGTTCTTC.

J is TRBJ1-1 and V is TRBV2; a weak D match, TRBD1 (5 bases). This CDR3 is 12 amino acids long. Germline assignment: CDR1 SNHLY and CDR2 FYNNEI. V shed 8 bases and J shed 4 bases, with 11 bases lying between them. The DNA for the CDR3 is TGTGCCAGCCGCCTTGGGGGCACTGAAGCTTTCTTT. Its translation is CASRLGGTEAFF.

The rearrangement links TRBV5-1 to TRBJ2-7; a weak D match, TRBD1 (5 bases). The CDR3 covers 14 residues. From germline, CDR1 is SGHRS and CDR2 YFSETQ. V lost 5 bases to trimming and J lost 2 bases, with 14 bases between them. The CDR3 region has the DNA TGCGCCAGCAGTCCGAAGGGGTGGGCCTACGAGCAGTACTTC. This codes for CASSPKGWAYEQYF.

The chain employs TRBV6-4 and TRBJ2-1; TRBD2 matches at 13 bases. Per the germline V gene, CDR1 is MRHNA and CDR2 is SNTAGT. The V and J ends lost 4 bases and 3 bases, in that order; junction bases with no gene match: 0. The CDR3 is 15 amino acids. CDR3 nucleotide sequence: TGTGCCAGCAGTGGACTAGCGGGGGGCTACAATGAGCAGTTCTTC. It codes for CASSGLAGGYNEQFF.

The chain joins TRBV9 to TRBJ2-1, with 10 bases aligning to TRBD1. CDR3 size: 16 residues. Trimming took 4 bases from V and 7 from J; bases not matched to a gene: 11. CDR1 and CDR2 (germline): SGDLS, YYNGEE. The CDR3 DNA follows: TGTGCCAGCAGCCCCCCAGACAGGGGGCGTAGTAATGAGCAGTTCTTC. It yields the protein CASSPPDRGRSNEQFF.

This chain uses TRBV10-1 with TRBJ2-1; TRBD2 aligns across 10 bases. The CDR3 extends over 15 amino acids. Germline CDR1 and CDR2: WNHNN and SYGVQD (reference sequence). The V and J ends lost 0 bases and 6 bases, in that order; junction bases with no gene match: 2. Written as DNA, the CDR3 is TGCGCCAGCAGTGAGTCGAGCGGGAGGGCCAATGAGCAGTTCTTC. Protein: CASSESSGRANEQFF.

The chain links TRBV10-3 to TRBJ2-2; TRBD1 might be the D (5 bases). Per the germline V gene, CDR1 is ENHRY and CDR2 is SYGVKD. The CDR3 totals 14 residues. Trimming shortened V by 7 bases and J by 2 bases, and 11 bases separated the two germline ends. CDR3 sequence (DNA): TGTGCCATCACTAGGGGCTCAAACACCGGGGAGCTGTTTTTT. Its translation is CAITRGSNTGELFF.